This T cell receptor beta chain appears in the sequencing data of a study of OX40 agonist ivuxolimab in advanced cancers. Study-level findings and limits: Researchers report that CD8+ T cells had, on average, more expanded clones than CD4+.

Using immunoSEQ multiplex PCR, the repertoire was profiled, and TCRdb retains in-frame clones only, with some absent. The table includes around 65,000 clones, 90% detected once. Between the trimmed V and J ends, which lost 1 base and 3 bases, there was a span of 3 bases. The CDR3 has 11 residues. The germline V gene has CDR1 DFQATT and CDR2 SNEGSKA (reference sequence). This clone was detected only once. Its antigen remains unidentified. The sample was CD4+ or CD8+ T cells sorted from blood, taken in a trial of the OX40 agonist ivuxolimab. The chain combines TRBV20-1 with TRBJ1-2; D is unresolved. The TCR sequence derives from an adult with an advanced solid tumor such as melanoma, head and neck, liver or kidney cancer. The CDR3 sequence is CSARGYYGYTF. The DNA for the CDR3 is TGCAGTGCTAGAGGGTACTATGGCTACACCTTC.